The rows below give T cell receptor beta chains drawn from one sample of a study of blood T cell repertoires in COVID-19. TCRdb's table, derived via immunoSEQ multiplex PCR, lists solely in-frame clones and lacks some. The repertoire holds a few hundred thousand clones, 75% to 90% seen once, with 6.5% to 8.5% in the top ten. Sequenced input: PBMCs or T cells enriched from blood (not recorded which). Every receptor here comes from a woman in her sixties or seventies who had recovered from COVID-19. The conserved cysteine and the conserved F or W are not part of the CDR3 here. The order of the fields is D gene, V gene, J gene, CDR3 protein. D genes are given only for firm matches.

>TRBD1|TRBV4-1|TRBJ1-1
ASSREGQLMNTEAF
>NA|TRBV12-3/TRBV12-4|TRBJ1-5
ASSLGTQPQH
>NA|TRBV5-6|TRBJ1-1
ASSPLGEANTEAF
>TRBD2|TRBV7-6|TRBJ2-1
ASSIPASGGTDNEQF
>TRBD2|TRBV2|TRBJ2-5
ASSEIAGGRETQY
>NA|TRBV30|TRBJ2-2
AWRFGHLNTGELF
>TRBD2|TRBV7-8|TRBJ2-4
ASSLGVAGGKNIQY
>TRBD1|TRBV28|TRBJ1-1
ASIGTGKGENTEAF
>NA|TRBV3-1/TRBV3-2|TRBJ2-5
ASRGRKTQY
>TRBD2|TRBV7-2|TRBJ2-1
ASSGLAGSYNEQF
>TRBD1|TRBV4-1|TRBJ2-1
ASSQAPGTGVYNEQF
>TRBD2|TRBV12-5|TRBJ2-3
ASGFSGGTDTQY
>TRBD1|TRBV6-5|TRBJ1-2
ASSYTTQGASGYT
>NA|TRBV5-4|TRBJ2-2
ASSLGGTGELF
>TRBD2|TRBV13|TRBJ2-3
ASSLGLSGGVTDTQY
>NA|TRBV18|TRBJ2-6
ASSKTSSGANVLT
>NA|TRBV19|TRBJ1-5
ASRGRGANQPQH
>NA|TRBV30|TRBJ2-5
AWSEGVQETQY
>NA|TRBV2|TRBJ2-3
ASIVGTSKSRTQDTQY
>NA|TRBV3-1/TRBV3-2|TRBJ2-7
ASSATQTLYEQY
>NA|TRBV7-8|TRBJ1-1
ASSPGSNTEAF
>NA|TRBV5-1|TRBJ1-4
ASSLVGGPFEKLF
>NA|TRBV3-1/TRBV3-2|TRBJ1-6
ASSQLRTVGNSPLH
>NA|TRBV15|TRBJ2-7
ATSRGGAPYEQY
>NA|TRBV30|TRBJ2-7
AWSETGSEQY
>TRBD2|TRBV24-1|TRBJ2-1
ATSALGGAPGEQF
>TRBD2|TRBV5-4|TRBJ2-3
ASSLAGGATDTQY
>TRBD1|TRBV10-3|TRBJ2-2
AIRAGTGNTGELF
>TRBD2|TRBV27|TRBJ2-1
ASSIQRGRQF
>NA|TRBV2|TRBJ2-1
ASMSENEQF
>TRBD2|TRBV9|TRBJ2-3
ASSAAGGRVADTQY
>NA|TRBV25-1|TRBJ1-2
ASSEPLGLGYT
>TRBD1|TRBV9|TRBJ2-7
ASSPSGQAISYEQY
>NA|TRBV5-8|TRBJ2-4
ASSYRQLAKNIQY
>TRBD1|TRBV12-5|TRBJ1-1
ASGLVDRGYKPNTEAF
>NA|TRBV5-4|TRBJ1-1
ASSRDNLEAF
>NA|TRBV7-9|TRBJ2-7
ASSRGNYEQY
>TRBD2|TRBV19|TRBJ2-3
ASSRTSGGNTQY
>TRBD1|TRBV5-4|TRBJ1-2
ASSLSPGGGYGYT
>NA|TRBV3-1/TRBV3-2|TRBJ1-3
ASSQVAGAGGNTIY
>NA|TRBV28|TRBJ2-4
ASSLTGAAKNIQY
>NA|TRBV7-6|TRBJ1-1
ASSYTVANTEAF
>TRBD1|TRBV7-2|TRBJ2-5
ASSYRTGGETQY
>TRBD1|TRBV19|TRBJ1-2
ASSILTGARSEGYT
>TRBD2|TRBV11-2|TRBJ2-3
ASSLATPGRGTDTQY
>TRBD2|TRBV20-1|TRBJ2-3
SASGSLAGVQDTQY
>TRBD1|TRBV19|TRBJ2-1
ASALRQGADNEQF
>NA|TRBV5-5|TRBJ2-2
ASSLLAANTGELF
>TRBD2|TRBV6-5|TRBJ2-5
ASSYSNRGVGETQY